What follows is one TCR beta chain and its context. Its antigen is not identified. This record belongs to a study of beta chain features in type 1 diabetes. Study findings and constraints: Shortening of TCRB CDR3s, moderate but significant, appeared in all four CD4+ subsets of Type 1 diabetes patients.

The whole isolated RNA underwent reverse transcription, so sequencing captured expressed TCRB transcripts. Repertoires were generated with immunoSEQ multiplex PCR, while TCRdb's copy carries only in-frame clones and drops some. The sample shows 640,000 or so clones, around 15% of them seen only once. V lost 2 bases to trimming and J lost 2 bases, with 20 bases between them. The CDR3 has 17 residues. The germline CDR1 and CDR2 sequences are SQVTM and ANQGSEA. The chain links TRBV29-1 to TRBJ2-3; D not certain. The sequencing sample was made of naive CD4+ T cells from blood. The clonotype comes from a man between 18 and 29 years old with type 1 diabetes. CDR3 amino acids: CSVEKRGKHISTDTQYF. The CDR3, as DNA: TGCAGCGTTGAAAAACGAGGTAAACACATATCCACAGATACGCAGTATTTT.